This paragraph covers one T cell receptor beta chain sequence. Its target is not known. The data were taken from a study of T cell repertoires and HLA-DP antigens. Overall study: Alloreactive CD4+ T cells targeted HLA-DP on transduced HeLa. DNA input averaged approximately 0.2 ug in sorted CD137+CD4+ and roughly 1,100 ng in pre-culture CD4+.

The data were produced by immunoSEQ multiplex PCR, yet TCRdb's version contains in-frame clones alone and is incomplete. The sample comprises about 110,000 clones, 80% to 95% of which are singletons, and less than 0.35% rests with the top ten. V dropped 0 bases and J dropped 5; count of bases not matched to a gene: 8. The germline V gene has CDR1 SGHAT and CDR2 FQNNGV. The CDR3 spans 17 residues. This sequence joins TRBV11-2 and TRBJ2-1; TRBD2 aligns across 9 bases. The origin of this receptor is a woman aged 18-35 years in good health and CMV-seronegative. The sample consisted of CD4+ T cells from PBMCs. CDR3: CASSLEIRLAGNNEQFF. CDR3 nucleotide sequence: TGTGCCAGCAGCTTAGAGATTAGGCTAGCGGGGAACAATGAGCAGTTCTTC.